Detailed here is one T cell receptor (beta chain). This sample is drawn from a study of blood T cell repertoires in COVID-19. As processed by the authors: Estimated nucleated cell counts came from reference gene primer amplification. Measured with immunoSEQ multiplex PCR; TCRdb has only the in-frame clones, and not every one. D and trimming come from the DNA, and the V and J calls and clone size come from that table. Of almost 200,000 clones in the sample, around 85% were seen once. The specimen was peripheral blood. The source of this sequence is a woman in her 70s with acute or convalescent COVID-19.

The CDR3 sequence is CASSELRTGGEQFF. CDR3 bases: TGTGCCAGCAGTGAGCTTAGGACAGGCGGTGAGCAGTTCTTC. This chain links TRBV6-1 with TRBJ2-1; TRBD1 agrees at 7 bases. The CDR3 contains 14 residues. V trimming: 3 bases; J trimming: 9 bases; junction bases outside the gene matches: 8. Germline-derived CDR1 and CDR2 are MNHNS and SASEGT.